The 10 T cell receptor beta chains below come from one sample, sequenced in a study of response to subunit inactivated influenza vaccine. One entry per CDR3 protein, called by TCRdb with MiXCR from the RT-PCR reads. The data hold 450,000 to 600,000 distinct CDR3 sequences, with more than 15% observed a single time. Source: CD4+ T cells sorted from PBMCs, taken less than 25 months after vaccination. All receptors derive from a man aged 45-69 years who received an inactivated influenza vaccine.

The chain combines TRBV21-1 with TRBJ2-7. TRBV21-1 has pseudogene status. The CDR3 extends over 17 amino acids. CDR3 protein: CASSTNRQLTSPAEQYF. DNA of the CDR3: TGTGCCAGCAGCACCAATCGGCAACTCACATCCCCAGCCGAGCAGTACTTC.

This chain links TRBV7-2 with TRBJ2-7; perhaps TRBD1 as D (5 bases). This CDR3 spans 14 amino acids. The germline V and J ends were trimmed by 2 bases and 6 bases, with 14 bases remaining between them. Germline V gene lookup returns CDR1 SGHTA and CDR2 FQGNSA. This CDR3 reads CASSLFQGFLEQYF. CDR3 in DNA: TGTGCCAGCAGCTTATTTCAGGGTTTCCTCGAGCAGTACTTC.

The chain carries TRBV6-1 and TRBJ2-3; TRBD1 agrees at 8 bases. V shed 4 bases and J 1 base; nucleotides not matched to a gene: 7. The germline V gene encodes CDR1 MNHNS and CDR2 SASEGT. This CDR3 comprises 16 residues. This CDR3 is CASSGRDRRGTDTQYF. The CDR3, as DNA: TGTGCCAGCAGTGGCCGGGACAGGAGAGGCACAGATACGCAGTATTTT.

The V call is TRBV28, the J call TRBJ1-2; no firm D call. Trimming cost V 5 bases and J 4 bases, with 14 bases left between them. The CDR3 spans 14 residues. Germline CDR1 is MDHEN and CDR2 is SYDVKM. The CDR3 coding sequence is TGTGCCAGCAGTGCCGCGGTCAGGAGCTATGGCTACACCTTC. This encodes CASSAAVRSYGYTF.

This clonotype was recorded at least ten times. This chain uses TRBV28 with TRBJ1-5; D unclear. V lost 5 bases and J 3 bases, leaving 8 bases between the germline ends. Looked up from germline, CDR1 is MDHEN and CDR2 is SYDVKM. The CDR3 runs to 13 residues. In nucleotides, the CDR3 is TGTGCCAGCAGTCCCTCCACCAATCAGCCCCAGCATTTT. Its translation: CASSPSTNQPQHF. Full variable domain (missing parts from reference TRBV28 and TRBJ1-5): DVKVTQSSRYLVKRTGEKVFLECVQDMDHENMFWYRQDPGLGLRLIYFSYDVKMKEKGDIPEGYSVSREKKERFSLILESASTNQTSMYLCASSPSTNQPQHFGDGTRLSIL.

The V and J genes are TRBV5-5 and TRBJ2-5; D may be TRBD2 (6 bases). The CDR3 runs to 13 residues. With 4 bases removed from V and 5 bases from J, the gap between germline ends came to 12 bases. The V gene's germline CDR1 is SGHKS and CDR2 YYEKEE (reference sequence). The CDR3: CASSRTLAETQYF. Written as DNA, the CDR3 is TGTGCCAGCAGCCGGACCCTAGCGGAGACCCAGTACTTC.

This clonotype was found a few times. The V call is TRBV20-1, the J call TRBJ2-7; 8 bases map to TRBD2. This CDR3 is 16 amino acids long. V was clipped by 6 bases and J by 1 base; unmatched bases: 14. Germline-derived CDR1 and CDR2 are DFQATT and SNEGSKA (reference sequence). For the CDR3, the DNA is TGCAGTGCCACCCCGGGGGCGGGGGGTCTATCCTACGAGCAGTACTTC. This translates into CSATPGAGGLSYEQYF.

This clonotype came up a few times. The rearrangement uses TRBV29-1 and TRBJ2-7; maybe TRBD1 (6 bases). V was trimmed by 6 bases and J by 1 base, leaving 13 bases between them. This CDR3 spans 13 amino acids. The V gene's germline CDR1 is SQVTM and CDR2 ANQGSEA. The CDR3 coding sequence is TGCAGCGTAAGACAGGTACTATCCTACGAGCAGTACTTC. Residues: CSVRQVLSYEQYF.

The rearrangement links TRBV20-1 to TRBJ1-6; TRBD1 is a possible D gene (5 bases). Trimming took off 6 bases at V and 0 bases at J, with 18 bases between the two ends. Germline V CDR1 and CDR2: DFQATT, SNEGSKA (reference sequence). This CDR3 is 17 amino acids long. The CDR3 DNA reads TGCAGTGCCAAAAAAGGGACGGATAGCTCCTATAATTCACCCCTCCACTTT. Translating gives CSAKKGTDSSYNSPLHF.

This clonotype was counted only a few times. This rearrangement joins TRBV20-1 to TRBJ2-3, with 9 bases lining up with TRBD2. The junction had 8 bases not matched to a gene; V was cut back by 2 bases and J by 8 bases. The CDR3 runs to 14 residues. Germline CDR1 reads DFQATT; CDR2 reads SNEGSKA (reference sequence). The CDR3 protein is CSARLSGSPRTQYF. The CDR3 nucleotides are TGCAGTGCTAGACTTAGCGGGAGTCCGCGTACGCAGTATTTT.